This is a list of T cell receptor beta chains from one sample in a study. TCRdb used MiXCR to reprocess the 5' RACE reads, holding one entry per CDR3 protein. The table has about 61,000 distinct CDR3 sequences, roughly 30% seen once. The sample was tumor-infiltrating naive CD4+ T cells sorted from the breast tumor. The receptors were sampled from a female donor with breast cancer. Each CDR3 is given with its conserved first and last residue. D genes are given only for firm matches. The size field is filled for only some rows; it gives once, few, many or a size class.

CDR3 length	D gene	V gene	clone size	J gene	CDR3 DNA	CDR3 protein
14	TRBD1	TRBV5-1	-	TRBJ1-1	TGCGCCAGCAGCGGAGACAGGGCGGTGGGTGAAGCTTTCTTT	CASSGDRAVGEAFF
12	-	TRBV12-3/TRBV12-4	-	TRBJ2-1	TGTGCCAGCAGTTCCAATGGGCAGATTCAGTTCTTC	CASSSNGQIQFF
14	-	TRBV7-6	-	TRBJ2-3	TGTGCCAGCCGGCAGGCCCCTAGCACAGATACGCAGTATTTT	CASRQAPSTDTQYF
13	-	TRBV20-1	once	TRBJ2-1	TGCAGTGCTAGAAGGGATAGCCCACATGAGCAGTTCTTC	CSARRDSPHEQFF
13	-	TRBV5-1	few	TRBJ1-2	TGCGCCAGCAGCCCGACAGGAACCTATGGCTACACCTTC	CASSPTGTYGYTF
15	-	TRBV20-1	many	TRBJ2-4	TGCAGTGCTAGAGATTTATGGAAGGCCAAAAACATTCAGTACTTC	CSARDLWKAKNIQYF
16	TRBD1	TRBV5-1	many	TRBJ2-6	TGCGCCAGCAGCCACCGCACAGGGGACGGGGCCAACGTCCTGACTTTC	CASSHRTGDGANVLTF
16	TRBD2	TRBV11-1	many	TRBJ2-3	TGTGCCAGCAGCACCATAGCGGGAGCCGGCACAGATACGCAGTATTTT	CASSTIAGAGTDTQYF
14	TRBD1	TRBV4-1	many	TRBJ1-6	TGCGCCAGCAGCCATAGGACAGGAAATTCACCCCTCCACTTT	CASSHRTGNSPLHF
13	TRBD1	TRBV9	-	TRBJ2-1	TGCGCCAGCAGCGCGACAGGGGGCTATGAGCAGTTCTTC	CASSATGGYEQFF
16	TRBD2	TRBV20-1	-	TRBJ2-5	TGCAGTGCTACGGAACTAGCGGGGGGATTCCAAGAGACCCAGTACTTC	CSATELAGGFQETQYF
15	-	TRBV5-5	-	TRBJ1-5	TGTGCCAGCAGCTTGGCCATGGGAGGCCTTCAGCCCCAGCATTTT	CASSLAMGGLQPQHF
11	TRBD2	TRBV29-1	few	TRBJ2-7	TGCACGGGACTAGCGGGAAACGAGCAGTACTTC	CTGLAGNEQYF
12	-	TRBV6-1	few	TRBJ2-3	TGTGCCAGCAGCAGGCGGACAGATACGCAGTATTTT	CASSRRTDTQYF
13	-	TRBV4-3	many	TRBJ1-1	TGCGCCAGCAGCTCGGACTTGAACACTGAAGCTTTCTTT	CASSSDLNTEAFF
18	TRBD1	TRBV7-3	-	TRBJ2-6	TGTGCCAGCAGCTTAGGGGACAGGTTCCTCTCTGGGGCCAACGTCCTGACTTTC	CASSLGDRFLSGANVLTF
12	-	TRBV29-1	few	TRBJ2-1	TGCAGCGTTGAAGACTCCTACAATGAGCAGTTCTTC	CSVEDSYNEQFF
10	-	TRBV20-1	-	TRBJ1-2	TGCAGTGCTCCCAGACAGGGCTACACCTTC	CSAPRQGYTF
17	-	TRBV4-2	few	TRBJ2-3	TGTGCCAGCAGCCAAGGGTTCGGTGCGGATAGCACAGATACGCAGTATTTT	CASSQGFGADSTDTQYF
13	TRBD1	TRBV20-1	few	TRBJ2-3	TGCAGTGCTCGGGACAGTCGCACAGATACGCAGTATTTT	CSARDSRTDTQYF
17	TRBD2	TRBV6-2/TRBV6-3	few	TRBJ2-1	TGTGCCAGCAGCCGTCGCCGAAGACTAGCGGCCATCAATGAGCAGTTCTTC	CASSRRRRLAAINEQFF
13	-	TRBV20-1	-	TRBJ1-5	TGCAGTGCTAGAGTAACAGAGGGTCAGCCCCAGCATTTT	CSARVTEGQPQHF
15	-	TRBV20-1	few	TRBJ2-7	TGCAGTGCTAGAGGTGGTATCAGGGCGTCCTACGAGCAGTACTTC	CSARGGIRASYEQYF
15	TRBD1	TRBV5-1	-	TRBJ2-5	TGCGCCAGCAGCATCTCCCACAGGGGGGAAGAGACCCAGTACTTC	CASSISHRGEETQYF
14	-	TRBV5-4	few	TRBJ1-1	TGTGCCAGCAGCCACAGGGAACTGAACACTGAAGCTTTCTTT	CASSHRELNTEAFF
13	-	TRBV19	few	TRBJ1-1	TGTGCCAGTAGTATTTCAGGGGACACTGAAGCTTTCTTT	CASSISGDTEAFF
13	TRBD1	TRBV2	-	TRBJ2-7	TGTGCCAGCAACCGGGACAGCCCCTACGAGCAGTACTTC	CASNRDSPYEQYF
16	-	TRBV5-1	few	TRBJ1-3	TGCGCCAGCAGCTTGGTTCCAGGGTTGGGTGGAAACACCATATATTTT	CASSLVPGLGGNTIYF
14	-	TRBV7-2	few	TRBJ1-6	TGTGCCAGCAGCCTCCAGGGATATAATTCACCCCTCCACTTT	CASSLQGYNSPLHF
16	-	TRBV2	many	TRBJ2-5	TGTGCCAGCAGTGGTTCGGGGTTAGGAGGAGTGGAGACCCAGTACTTC	CASSGSGLGGVETQYF
14	TRBD1	TRBV28	many	TRBJ1-1	TGTGCCAGCAGTTTGGACAGGGAGGACACTGAAGCTTTCTTT	CASSLDREDTEAFF
14	TRBD1	TRBV20-1	-	TRBJ2-5	TGCAGTGCTAAGGCCGGACAGGGATTAGAGACCCAGTACTTC	CSAKAGQGLETQYF
16	-	TRBV6-2/TRBV6-3	many	TRBJ2-2	TGTGCCAGCAGTTACTCTGCCAGTACGAACACCGGGGAGCTGTTTTTT	CASSYSASTNTGELFF
14	TRBD1	TRBV7-3	many	TRBJ1-2	TGTGCCAGCAGCTTAGGGACAGGGGAATATGGCTACACCTTC	CASSLGTGEYGYTF
13	-	TRBV7-2	many	TRBJ1-5	TGTGCCAGCAGTTACAGAAGCAATCAGCCCCAGCATTTT	CASSYRSNQPQHF
14	-	TRBV29-1	few	TRBJ2-2	TGCAGCGCCGAGGGGGGAGGGTTCACCGGGGAGCTGTTTTTT	CSAEGGGFTGELFF
15	-	TRBV5-1	-	TRBJ2-7	TGCGCCAGCAGCTCGACTACTAGAGATGCCTACGAGCAGTACTTC	CASSSTTRDAYEQYF
13	-	TRBV6-1	many	TRBJ1-5	TGTGCCAGCAAAGGTAACTGGGGTCAGCCCCAGCATTTT	CASKGNWGQPQHF
15	-	TRBV9	many	TRBJ2-7	TGTGCCAGCAGCGTAGGGGTCATCAGCTCCTACGAGCAGTACTTC	CASSVGVISSYEQYF
15	TRBD1	TRBV20-1	many	TRBJ1-2	TGCAGTGCTAGAGATCTTCAGGGGGCGAGGAGTGGCTACACCTTC	CSARDLQGARSGYTF
12	-	TRBV5-1	-	TRBJ1-1	TGCGCCAGCAGTATGGGGAACACTGAAGCTTTCTTT	CASSMGNTEAFF
16	-	TRBV5-1	few	TRBJ2-1	TGCGCCAGCAGCCCGAAGTTGGAGAGCCTAGGGAATGAGCAGTTCTTC	CASSPKLESLGNEQFF
15	-	TRBV7-2	-	TRBJ1-1	TGTGCCAGCAGCTTATCTCAGGCCCTGAACACTGAAGCTTTCTTT	CASSLSQALNTEAFF
18	TRBD2	TRBV12-3/TRBV12-4	few	TRBJ2-3	TGTGCCAGCAGTTTGTTGGGCGGGGTAGCGGGAGGGACAGATACGCAGTATTTT	CASSLLGGVAGGTDTQYF
16	TRBD2	TRBV20-1	-	TRBJ2-7	TGCAGTGCTAGAGATCTAGGACTAGCGGGGCACTACGAGCAGTACTTC	CSARDLGLAGHYEQYF
15	-	TRBV30	-	TRBJ1-2	TGTGCCTGGAGTTCACCGGACAGAGATCTTCGCGGCTACACCTTC	CAWSSPDRDLRGYTF
15	-	TRBV20-1	many	TRBJ1-5	TGCAGTGCTAGATCTCTGGCAGTCCACAATCAGCCCCAGCATTTT	CSARSLAVHNQPQHF
15	TRBD2	TRBV6-1	few	TRBJ2-7	TGTGCCAGCAGAAACGGGGGGTCCGTCGCTGAGTCGCAGTACTTC	CASRNGGSVAESQYF
17	TRBD1	TRBV9	-	TRBJ1-2	TGTGCCAGCAGCTCCCTTGAGGGGGCCCGGGCTAACTATGGCTACACCTTC	CASSSLEGARANYGYTF
12	-	TRBV5-1	few	TRBJ2-5	TGCGCCAGCAGCCGGGACGGCGAGACCCAGTACTTC	CASSRDGETQYF
13	TRBD1	TRBV7-3	-	TRBJ2-7	TGTGCCAGCAGCCTAAACAGGGGTCACGAGCAGTACTTC	CASSLNRGHEQYF
15	TRBD1	TRBV2	few	TRBJ2-7	TGTGCCAGCAGTGGGGACAGCAAAAATACCTACGAGCAGTACTTC	CASSGDSKNTYEQYF
18	TRBD1	TRBV4-3	-	TRBJ2-2	TGCGCCAGCAGCCAAGATTTACCGGGACAGGGGCGAACCGGGGAGCTGTTTTTT	CASSQDLPGQGRTGELFF